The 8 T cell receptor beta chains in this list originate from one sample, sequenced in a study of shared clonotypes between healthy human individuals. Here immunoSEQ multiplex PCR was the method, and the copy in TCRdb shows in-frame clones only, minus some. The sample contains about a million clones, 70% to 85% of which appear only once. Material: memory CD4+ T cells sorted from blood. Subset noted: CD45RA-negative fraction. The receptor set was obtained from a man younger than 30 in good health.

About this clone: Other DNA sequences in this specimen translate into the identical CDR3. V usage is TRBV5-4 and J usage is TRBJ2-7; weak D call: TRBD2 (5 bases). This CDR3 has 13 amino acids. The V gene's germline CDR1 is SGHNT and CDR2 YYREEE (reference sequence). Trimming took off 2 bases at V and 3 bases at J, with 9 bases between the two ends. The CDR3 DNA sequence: TGTGCCAGCAGCTTAGACGGACTCTACGAGCAGTACTTC. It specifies CASSLDGLYEQYF.

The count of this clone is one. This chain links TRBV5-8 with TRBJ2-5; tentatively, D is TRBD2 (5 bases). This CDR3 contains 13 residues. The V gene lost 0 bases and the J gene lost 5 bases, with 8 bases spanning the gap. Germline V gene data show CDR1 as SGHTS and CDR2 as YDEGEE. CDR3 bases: TGTGCCAGCAGCTTGGGGGGAGCGGAGACCCAGTACTTC. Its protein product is CASSLGGAETQYF.

The DNA for the CDR3 is TGTGCCAGCTCACCACCTACTGAATTCAGGGCCCCGGAGACCCAGTACTTC. Amino acid sequence: CASSPPTEFRAPETQYF. V usage is TRBV18 and J usage is TRBJ2-5; weak D call: TRBD1 (5 bases). Trimming left V 0 bases short and J 5 bases short, with 19 bases between. The germline V gene has CDR1 KGHSH and CDR2 LQKENI. This CDR3 has 17 residues.

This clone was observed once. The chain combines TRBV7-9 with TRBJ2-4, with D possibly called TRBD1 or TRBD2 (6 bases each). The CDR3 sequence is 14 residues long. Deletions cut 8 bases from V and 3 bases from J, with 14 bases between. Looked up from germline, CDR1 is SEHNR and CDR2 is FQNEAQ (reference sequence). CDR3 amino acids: CASDGGGNKNIQYF. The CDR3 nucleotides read TGTGCCAGCGACGGAGGGGGGAACAAAAACATTCAGTACTTC.

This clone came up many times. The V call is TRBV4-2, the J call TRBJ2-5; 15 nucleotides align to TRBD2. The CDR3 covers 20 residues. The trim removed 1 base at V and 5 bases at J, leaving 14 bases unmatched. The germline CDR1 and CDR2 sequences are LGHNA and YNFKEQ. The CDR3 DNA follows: TGTGCCAGCAGCCAAGGGTGGGGACTAGCGGGGGGACGGGATACGGAGACCCAGTACTTC. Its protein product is CASSQGWGLAGGRDTETQYF.

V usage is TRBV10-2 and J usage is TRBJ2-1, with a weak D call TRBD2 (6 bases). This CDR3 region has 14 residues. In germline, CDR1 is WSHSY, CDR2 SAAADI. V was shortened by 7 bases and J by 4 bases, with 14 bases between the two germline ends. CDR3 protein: CASKGGPSYNEQFF. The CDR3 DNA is TGCGCCAGCAAAGGAGGGCCATCGTACAATGAGCAGTTCTTC.

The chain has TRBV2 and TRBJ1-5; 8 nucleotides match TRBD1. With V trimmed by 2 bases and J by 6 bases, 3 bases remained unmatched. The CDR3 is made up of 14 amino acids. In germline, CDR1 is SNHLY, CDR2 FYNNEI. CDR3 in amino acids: CASSEQGASQPQHF. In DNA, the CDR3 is TGTGCCAGCAGTGAACAGGGGGCGAGTCAGCCCCAGCATTTT.

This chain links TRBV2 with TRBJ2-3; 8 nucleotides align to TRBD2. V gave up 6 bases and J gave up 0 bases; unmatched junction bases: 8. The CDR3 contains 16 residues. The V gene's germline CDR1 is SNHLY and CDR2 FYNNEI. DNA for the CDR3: TGTGCCAGCAGAGAGACTAGCGATTTAAGCACAGATACGCAGTATTTT. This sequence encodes CASRETSDLSTDTQYF.